This T cell receptor (beta chain) is from a study of cytomegalovirus exposure and HLA in healthy donors. The germline V gene encodes CDR1 LGHNA and CDR2 YSLEER. The CDR3 sequence is 14 residues long. Use of 60 Vbeta and 13 Jbeta primers characterized the PCR. Libraries were prepared by immunoSEQ multiplex PCR; TCRdb keeps only in-frame clonotypes and omits some of them. The sample contains about 300,000 clones, about nine tenths of which appear only once. The material sequenced was PBMCs. The V call is TRBV4-3, the J call TRBJ2-5, with 7 bases fitting TRBD1. TRBJ2-7 explains the end of the DNA better; the J call may be wrong. The receptor was isolated from a man aged 40-50 years in good health and CMV-seropositive. This CDR3 reads CASSQRTGTYEQYF. CDR3 nucleotide sequence: TGCGCCAGCAGCCAGAGGACAGGTACCTACGAGCAGTACTTC.